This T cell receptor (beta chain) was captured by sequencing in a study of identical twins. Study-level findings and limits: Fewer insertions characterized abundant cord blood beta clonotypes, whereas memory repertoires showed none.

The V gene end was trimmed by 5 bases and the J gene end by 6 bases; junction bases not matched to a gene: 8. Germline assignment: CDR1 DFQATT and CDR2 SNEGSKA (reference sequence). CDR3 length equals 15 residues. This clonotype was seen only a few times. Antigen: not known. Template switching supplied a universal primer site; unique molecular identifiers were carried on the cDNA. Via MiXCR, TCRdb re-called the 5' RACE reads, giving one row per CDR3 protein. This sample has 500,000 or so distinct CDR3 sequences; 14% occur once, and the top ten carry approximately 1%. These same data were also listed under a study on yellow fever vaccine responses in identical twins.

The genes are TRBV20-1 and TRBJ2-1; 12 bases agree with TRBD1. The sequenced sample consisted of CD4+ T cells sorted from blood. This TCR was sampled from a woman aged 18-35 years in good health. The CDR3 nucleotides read TGCAGTGCTTACAACCGGGACAGGGGGCTCAATGAGCAGTTCTTC. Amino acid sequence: CSAYNRDRGLNEQFF.